One sample yielded the 6 T cell receptor beta chains listed below, sequenced in a study of shared clonotypes between healthy human individuals. The repertoire was sequenced with immunoSEQ multiplex PCR; TCRdb's copy has only in-frame clones and lacks some. Of roughly 2.2 million clones listed, just under 95% are singletons. Sequencing was performed on naive CD4+ T cells from PBMCs. Indicated subset: CD45RA+ positively selected. These receptors were collected from a man aged 18-30 years in good health. Some clones in this sample may be carry-over from other donors' samples.

This chain connects TRBV10-3 to TRBJ1-6; D is unresolved. CDR3 length equals 14 residues. Trimming stripped 4 bases from V and 7 bases from J, with 11 bases between. Looked up from germline, CDR1 is ENHRY and CDR2 is SYGVKD. In DNA form, the CDR3 reads TGTGCCATCAGTGGAAGGGAAACGAATTCACCCCTCCACTTT. It is translated as CAISGRETNSPLHF.

The chain employs TRBV29-1 and TRBJ2-7, with TRBD1 matching 11 bases. The CDR3 consists of 14 residues. Germline V gene lookup returns CDR1 SQVTM and CDR2 ANQGSEA. Unmatched junction bases numbered 8, after V lost 6 bases and J lost 4 bases. This CDR3 reads CSVAGQGAGYEQYF. The CDR3 bases are TGCAGCGTCGCTGGACAGGGGGCTGGATACGAGCAGTACTTC.

The CDR3 sequence: CASSSGQGGAEKLFF. The DNA for the CDR3 is TGCGCCAGCAGCAGTGGACAGGGGGGCGCGGAAAAACTGTTTTTT. This chain uses TRBV5-1 with TRBJ1-4; 10 bases are shared with TRBD1. V was pared by 4 bases and J by 8 bases, with 8 bases of the junction left unmatched. The length of the CDR3 is 15 residues. Germline lookup yields CDR1 SGHRS and CDR2 YFSETQ.

V is TRBV5-6 and J is TRBJ2-7, with D tentatively TRBD2 (5 bases). The germline CDR1 and CDR2 sequences are SGHDT and YYEEEE. V was cut by 5 bases and J by 6 bases, with 21 bases left in between. The CDR3 loop spans 15 amino acids. This CDR3 reads CASRPRGKLISEQYF. CDR3 DNA: TGTGCCAGCAGACCACGAGGGAAACTTATTAGCGAGCAGTACTTC.

The chain joins TRBV7-2 to TRBJ1-3; D might be TRBD1 (5 bases). With 1 base removed from V and 2 bases from J, the gap between germline ends came to 6 bases. The CDR3 length is 14 residues. Germline V gives CDR1 SGHTA, CDR2 FQGNSA. CDR3 sequence (DNA): TGTGCCAGCAGCTTAGTGGGGCCTGGAAACACCATATATTTT. This translates into CASSLVGPGNTIYF.

This clone was picked up one time. The CDR3 region has the DNA TGCGCCAGCAGCTTGGAATTGGCGGGAGGGGGAGATACGCAGTATTTT. It translates to CASSLELAGGGDTQYF. V usage is TRBV5-1 and J usage is TRBJ2-3; 9 bases are shared with TRBD2. CDR1 is SGHRS and CDR2 is YFSETQ in the germline V gene. The length of the CDR3 is 16 residues. The V segment lost 0 bases and the J segment 5 bases; nucleotides outside the gene matches: 7.